The clone carrying this T cell receptor beta chain came up a few times. Its antigen is as yet unknown. This specimen comes from a study of identical twins. Points from the study as a whole: Reduced insertions were recorded for abundant cord blood beta clonotypes, with no such pattern in memory repertoires.

Template switching introduced a universal primer site, and the cDNA bore unique molecular identifiers. Each CDR3 protein is one row after TCRdb ran MiXCR on the 5' RACE reads. The sample carries about 730,000 distinct CDR3 sequences, 21% recorded once. The CDR3 sequence is 15 residues long. V gave up 2 bases and J gave up 0 bases, with 11 bases separating them. The sample was also linked to a second study, of T cells expressing NK-cell markers. This second report adds: The leading position in the CD3+CD56-NKG2C+ fraction of a few donors also went to these clonotypes.

The receptor was isolated from a woman younger than 35 in good health. The rearrangement uses TRBV12-3 or TRBV12-4 and TRBJ2-7; D is undetermined. The sequenced sample was PBMCs. The CDR3 nucleotides read TGTGCCAGCAGTTTACGCGCGATTATCTCCTACGAGCAGTACTTC. Protein: CASSLRAIISYEQYF.